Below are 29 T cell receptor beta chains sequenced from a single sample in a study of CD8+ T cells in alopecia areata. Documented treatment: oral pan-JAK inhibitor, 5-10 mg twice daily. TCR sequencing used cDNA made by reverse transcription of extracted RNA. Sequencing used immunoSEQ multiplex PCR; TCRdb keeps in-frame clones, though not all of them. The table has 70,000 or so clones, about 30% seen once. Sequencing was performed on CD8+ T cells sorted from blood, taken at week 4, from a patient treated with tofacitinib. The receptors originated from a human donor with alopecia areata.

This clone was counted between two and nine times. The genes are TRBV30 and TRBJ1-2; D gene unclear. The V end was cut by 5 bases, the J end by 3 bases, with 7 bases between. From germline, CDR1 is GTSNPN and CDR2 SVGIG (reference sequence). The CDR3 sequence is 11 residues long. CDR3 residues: CAWDADYGYTF. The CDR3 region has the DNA TGTGCCTGGGACGCCGACTATGGCTACACCTTC. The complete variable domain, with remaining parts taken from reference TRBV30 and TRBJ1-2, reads SQTIHQWPATLVQPVGSPLSLECTVEGTSNPNLYWYRQAAGRGLQLLFYSVGIGQISSEVPQNLSASRPQDRQFILSSKKLLLSDSGFYLCAWDADYGYTFGSGTRLTVV.

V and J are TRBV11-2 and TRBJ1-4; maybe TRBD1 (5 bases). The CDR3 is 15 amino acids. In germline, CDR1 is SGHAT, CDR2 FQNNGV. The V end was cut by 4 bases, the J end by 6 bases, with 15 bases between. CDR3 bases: TGTGCCAGCAGCTCGGACACCGGGTGGGATGAAAAACTGTTTTTT. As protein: CASSSDTGWDEKLFF.

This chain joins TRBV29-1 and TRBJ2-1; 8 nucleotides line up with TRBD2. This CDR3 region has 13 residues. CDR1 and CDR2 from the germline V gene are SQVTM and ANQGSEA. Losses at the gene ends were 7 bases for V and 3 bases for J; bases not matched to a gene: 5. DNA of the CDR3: TGCAGCGCTAGAGCGGGAGACTACAATGAGCAGTTCTTC. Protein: CSARAGDYNEQFF.

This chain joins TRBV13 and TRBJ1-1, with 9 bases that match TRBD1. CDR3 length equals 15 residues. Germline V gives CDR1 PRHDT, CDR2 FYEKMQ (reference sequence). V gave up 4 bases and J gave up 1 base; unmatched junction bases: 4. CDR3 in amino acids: CASSYYRGRNTEAFF. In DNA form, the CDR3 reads TGTGCCAGCAGCTACTACAGGGGGCGGAACACTGAAGCTTTCTTT.

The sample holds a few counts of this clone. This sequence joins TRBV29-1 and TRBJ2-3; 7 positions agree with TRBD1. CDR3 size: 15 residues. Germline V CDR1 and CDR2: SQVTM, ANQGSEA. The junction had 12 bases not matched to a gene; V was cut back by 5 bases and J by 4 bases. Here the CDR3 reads CSVSRGDRVADTQYF. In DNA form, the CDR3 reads TGCAGCGTTTCACGGGGAGACAGGGTGGCAGATACGCAGTATTTT.

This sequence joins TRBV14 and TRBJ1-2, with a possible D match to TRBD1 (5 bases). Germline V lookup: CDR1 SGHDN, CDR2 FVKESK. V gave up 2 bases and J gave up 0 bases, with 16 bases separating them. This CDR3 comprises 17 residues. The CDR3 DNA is TGTGCCAGCAGCCAAACCACAAAGGGGAGCACTAACTATGGCTACACCTTC. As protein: CASSQTTKGSTNYGYTF.

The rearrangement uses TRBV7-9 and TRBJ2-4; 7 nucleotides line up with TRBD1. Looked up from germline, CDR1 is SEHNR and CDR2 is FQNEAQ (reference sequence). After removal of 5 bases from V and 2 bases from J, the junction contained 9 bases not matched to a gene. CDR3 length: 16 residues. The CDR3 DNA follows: TGTGCCAGCAGCGCCCGACAGGGACCCTCCAAAAACATTCAGTACTTC. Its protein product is CASSARQGPSKNIQYF.

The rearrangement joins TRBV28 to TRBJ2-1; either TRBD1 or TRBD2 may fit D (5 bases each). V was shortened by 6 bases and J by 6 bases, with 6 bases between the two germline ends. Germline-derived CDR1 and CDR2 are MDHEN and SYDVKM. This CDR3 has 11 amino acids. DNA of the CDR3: TGTGCCAGCAGGGGACCCAATGAGCAGTTCTTC. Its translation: CASRGPNEQFF.

CDR3 DNA sequence: TGCAGCGCCCCCCTGAGGGACTGGGGTAATGAGCAGTTCTTC. Translation: CSAPLRDWGNEQFF. The chain links TRBV29-1 to TRBJ2-1, with a possible D match to TRBD2 (6 bases). The CDR3 covers 14 residues. V lost 7 bases and J lost 7, with 20 bases in between. Looked up from germline, CDR1 is SQVTM and CDR2 is ANQGSEA.

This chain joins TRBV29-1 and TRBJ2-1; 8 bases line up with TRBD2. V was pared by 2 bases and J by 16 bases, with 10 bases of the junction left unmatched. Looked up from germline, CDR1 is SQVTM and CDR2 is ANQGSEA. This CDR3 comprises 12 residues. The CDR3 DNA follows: TGCAGCGTTGAATTGGTGGGACTAGAGGTATTCTTC. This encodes CSVELVGLEVFF.

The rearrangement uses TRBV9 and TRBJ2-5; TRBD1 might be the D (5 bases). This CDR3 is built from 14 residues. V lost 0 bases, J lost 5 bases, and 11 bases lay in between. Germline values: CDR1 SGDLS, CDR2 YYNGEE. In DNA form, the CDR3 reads TGTGCCAGCAGCGTAGCAGGGTCTCAGGAGACCCAGTACTTC. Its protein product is CASSVAGSQETQYF. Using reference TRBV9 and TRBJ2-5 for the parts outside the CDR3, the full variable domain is DSGVTQTPKHLITATGQRVTLRCSPRSGDLSVYWYQQSLDQGLQFLIQYYNGEERAKGNILERFSAQQFPDLHSELNLSSLELGDSALYFCASSVAGSQETQYFGPGTRLLVL.

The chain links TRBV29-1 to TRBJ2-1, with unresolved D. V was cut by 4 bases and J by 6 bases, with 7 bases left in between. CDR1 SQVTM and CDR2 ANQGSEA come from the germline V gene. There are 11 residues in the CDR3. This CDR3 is CSVATGNEQFF. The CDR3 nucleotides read TGCAGCGTTGCGACCGGCAATGAGCAGTTCTTC.

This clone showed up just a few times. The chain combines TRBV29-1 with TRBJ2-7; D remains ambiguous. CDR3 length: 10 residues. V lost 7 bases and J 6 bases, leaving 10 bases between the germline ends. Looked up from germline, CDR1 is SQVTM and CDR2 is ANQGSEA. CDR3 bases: TGCAGCGCCCTCGGGCGCGAGCAGTACTTC. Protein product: CSALGREQYF.

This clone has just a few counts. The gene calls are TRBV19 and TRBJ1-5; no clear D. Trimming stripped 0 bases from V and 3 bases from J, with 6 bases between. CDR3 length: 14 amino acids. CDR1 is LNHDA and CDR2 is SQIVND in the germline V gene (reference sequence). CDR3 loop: CASSIDRSNQPQHF. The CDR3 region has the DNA TGTGCCAGTAGTATAGACAGGTCCAATCAGCCCCAGCATTTT.

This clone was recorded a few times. The CDR3 loop reads CSVHYGAEAFF. The DNA for the CDR3 is TGCAGCGTCCACTACGGTGCTGAAGCTTTCTTT. The chain recombines TRBV29-1 with TRBJ1-1; D is unclear. Germline CDR1 reads SQVTM; CDR2 reads ANQGSEA. Deletions cut 6 bases from V and 6 bases from J, with 11 bases between. The CDR3 consists of 11 residues.

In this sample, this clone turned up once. The CDR3 loop reads CAWRVGGRQFF. In DNA, the CDR3 is TGTGCCTGGAGGGTAGGGGGTAGGCAGTTCTTC. The chain carries TRBV30 and TRBJ2-1; weak D call: TRBD1 (6 bases). The CDR3 is 11 amino acids. V was shortened by 3 bases and J by 12 bases, with 12 bases between the two germline ends. Germline CDR1 is GTSNPN and CDR2 is SVGIG (reference sequence).

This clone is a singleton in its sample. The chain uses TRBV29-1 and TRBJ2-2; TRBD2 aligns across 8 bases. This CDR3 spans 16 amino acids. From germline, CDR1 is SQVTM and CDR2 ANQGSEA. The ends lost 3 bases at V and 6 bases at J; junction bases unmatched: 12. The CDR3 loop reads CSVDLSSGLIPGELFF. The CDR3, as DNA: TGCAGCGTTGATCTGTCTAGCGGGCTCATCCCCGGGGAGCTGTTTTTT.

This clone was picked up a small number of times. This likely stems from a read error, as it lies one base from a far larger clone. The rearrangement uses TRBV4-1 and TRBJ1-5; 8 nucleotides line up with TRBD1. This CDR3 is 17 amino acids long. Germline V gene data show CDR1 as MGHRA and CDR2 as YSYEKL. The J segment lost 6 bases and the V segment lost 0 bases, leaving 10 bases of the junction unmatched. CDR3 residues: CASSQDPRTGLGQPQHF. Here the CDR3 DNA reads TGCGCCAGCAGCCAAGATCCCAGGACAGGGTTAGGTCAGCCCCAGCATTTT.

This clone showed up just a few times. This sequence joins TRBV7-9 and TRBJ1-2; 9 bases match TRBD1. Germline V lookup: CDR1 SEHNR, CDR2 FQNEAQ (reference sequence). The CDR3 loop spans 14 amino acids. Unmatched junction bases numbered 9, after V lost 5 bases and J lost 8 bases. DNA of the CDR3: TGTGCCAGCAGCACTCCGGGACAGGGTGGGGGCTACACCTTC. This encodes CASSTPGQGGGYTF.

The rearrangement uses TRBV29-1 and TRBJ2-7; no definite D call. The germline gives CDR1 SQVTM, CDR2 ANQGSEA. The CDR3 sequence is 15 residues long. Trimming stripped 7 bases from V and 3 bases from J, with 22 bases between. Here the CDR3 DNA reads TGCAGCGCCAGCACCGGGCCCCAGGTCGGCTACGAGCAGTACTTC. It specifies CSASTGPQVGYEQYF.

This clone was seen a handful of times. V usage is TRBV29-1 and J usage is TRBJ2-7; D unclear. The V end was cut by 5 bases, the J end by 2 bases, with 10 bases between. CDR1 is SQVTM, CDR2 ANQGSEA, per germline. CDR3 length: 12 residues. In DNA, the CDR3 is TGCAGCGTTTATGGCGTTGCCTACGAGCAGTACTTC. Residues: CSVYGVAYEQYF.

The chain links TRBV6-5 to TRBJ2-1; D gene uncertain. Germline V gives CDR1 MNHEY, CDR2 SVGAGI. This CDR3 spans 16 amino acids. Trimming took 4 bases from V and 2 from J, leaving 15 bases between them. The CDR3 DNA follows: TGTGCCAGCAGTTCCTCCGACGACGGTCCCTACAATGAGCAGTTCTTC. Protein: CASSSSDDGPYNEQFF.

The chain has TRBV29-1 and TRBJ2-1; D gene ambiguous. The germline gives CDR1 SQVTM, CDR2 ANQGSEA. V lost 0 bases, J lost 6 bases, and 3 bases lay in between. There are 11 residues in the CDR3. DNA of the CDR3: TGCAGCGTTGAAGACAGCAATGAGCAGTTCTTC. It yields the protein CSVEDSNEQFF.

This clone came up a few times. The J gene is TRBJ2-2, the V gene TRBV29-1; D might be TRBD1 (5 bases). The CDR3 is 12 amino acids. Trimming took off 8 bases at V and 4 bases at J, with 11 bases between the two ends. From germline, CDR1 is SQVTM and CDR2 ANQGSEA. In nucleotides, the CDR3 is TGCAGCACGATCAGGGTCACCGGGGAGCTGTTTTTT. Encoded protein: CSTIRVTGELFF.

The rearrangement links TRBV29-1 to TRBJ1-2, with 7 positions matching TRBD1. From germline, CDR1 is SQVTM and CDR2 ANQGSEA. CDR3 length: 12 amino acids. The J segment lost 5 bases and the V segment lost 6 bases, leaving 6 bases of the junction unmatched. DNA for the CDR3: TGCAGCGTCCAGGGACAGAAGTATGGCTACACCTTC. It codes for CSVQGQKYGYTF.

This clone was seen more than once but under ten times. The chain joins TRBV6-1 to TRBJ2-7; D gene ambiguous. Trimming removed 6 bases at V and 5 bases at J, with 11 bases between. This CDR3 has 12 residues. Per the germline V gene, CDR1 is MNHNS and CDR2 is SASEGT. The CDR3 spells CASSRPDHEQYF. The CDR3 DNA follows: TGTGCCAGCAGCCGCCCGGATCACGAGCAGTACTTC.

The CDR3 DNA follows: TGTGCCTGGGGGAGACTAAGCACAGATACGCAGTATTTT. Encoded protein: CAWGRLSTDTQYF. This chain connects TRBV30 to TRBJ2-3, with a weak D call TRBD2 (5 bases). CDR1 and CDR2 from the germline V gene are GTSNPN and SVGIG (reference sequence). V lost 5 bases to trimming and J lost 0 bases, with 9 bases between them. This CDR3 is 13 amino acids long. The complete variable domain, with remaining parts taken from reference TRBV30 and TRBJ2-3, reads SQTIHQWPATLVQPVGSPLSLECTVEGTSNPNLYWYRQAAGRGLQLLFYSVGIGQISSEVPQNLSASRPQDRQFILSSKKLLLSDSGFYLCAWGRLSTDTQYFGPGTRLTVL.

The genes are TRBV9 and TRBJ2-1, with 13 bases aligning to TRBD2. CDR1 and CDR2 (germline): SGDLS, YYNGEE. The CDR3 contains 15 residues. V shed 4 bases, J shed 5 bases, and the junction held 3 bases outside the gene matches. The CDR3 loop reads CASSTSGRANNEQFF. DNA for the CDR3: TGTGCCAGCAGCACTAGCGGGAGGGCTAACAATGAGCAGTTCTTC.

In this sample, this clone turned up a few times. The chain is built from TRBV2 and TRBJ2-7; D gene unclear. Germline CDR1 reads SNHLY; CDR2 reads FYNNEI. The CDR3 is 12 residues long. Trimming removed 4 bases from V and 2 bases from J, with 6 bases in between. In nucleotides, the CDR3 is TGTGCCAGCAGTGGCAACCCCTACGAGCAGTACTTC. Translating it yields CASSGNPYEQYF.